A selection of T cell receptor beta chains follows, all from one sample in a study of cytomegalovirus exposure and HLA in healthy donors. Assay used: immunoSEQ multiplex PCR; TCRdb lists only in-frame clones, some missing. This table has under 75,000 clones, about 82% appearing once. Material: PBMCs. The receptor source for this set is a man in his thirties or forties in good health and CMV-seronegative. Each CDR3 is given with its conserved first and last residue. D genes are given only for firm matches. The size field is filled for only some rows; it gives once, few, many or a size class.

TRBJ1-1	NA	TRBV7-8	NA	TGTGCCAGCAGCCGAGACCAGGGTTGGGCTTTCTTT	CASSRDQGWAFF
TRBJ2-5	NA	TRBV11-2	TRBD1	TGTGCCAGCAGCTTGACAGGGGAGACCCAGTACTTC	CASSLTGETQYF
TRBJ2-7	NA	TRBV7-9	TRBD1	TGTGCCAGCAGCTCGTTCCGACAGGGCCGGGGCGAGCAGTACTTC	CASSSFRQGRGEQYF
TRBJ1-2	NA	TRBV29-1	TRBD1	TGCAGCGTTAAGGGACAGCTCGCGGGCTACACCTTC	CSVKGQLAGYTF
TRBJ2-1	NA	TRBV4-3	NA	TGCGCCAGCAGCCAAGGGGCGGGAGTCCCAGGGGATGAGCAGTTCTTC	CASSQGAGVPGDEQFF
TRBJ2-4	NA	TRBV7-9	TRBD1	TGTGCCAGCAGGCCGCCCTGGGGGGGACAGGGGGTAGCCAAAAACATTCAGTACTTC	CASRPPWGGQGVAKNIQYF
TRBJ1-2	NA	TRBV5-1	TRBD1	TGCGCCAGCAGCTTCCGGGACAGGCCATATGGCTACACCTTC	CASSFRDRPYGYTF
TRBJ2-6	NA	TRBV28	NA	TGTGCCAGCAGTCAGGGTACGAGGTCTGGGGCCAACGTCCTGACTTTC	CASSQGTRSGANVLTF
TRBJ1-2	NA	TRBV5-1	NA	TGCGCCAGTGGGCCTGGGGACACTAACTATGGCTACACCTTC	CASGPGDTNYGYTF
TRBJ1-3	NA	TRBV7-6	NA	TGTGCCAGCAGGCCGGGAAACTCTGGAAACACCATATATTTT	CASRPGNSGNTIYF
TRBJ2-2	NA	TRBV4-3	NA	TGCGCCAGCAGCCAAGAAGGGACCCGGGGCAGGGAGGCCGGGGAGCTGTTTTTT	CASSQEGTRGREAGELFF
TRBJ1-2	NA	TRBV19	NA	TGTGCCAGTACTGGGGCAGGGGATGGCTACACCTTC	CASTGAGDGYTF
TRBJ1-4	once	TRBV28	NA	TGTGCCAGCAGTACAGGGTTAACTAATGAAAAACTGTTTTTT	CASSTGLTNEKLFF
TRBJ2-1	NA	TRBV5-1	TRBD2	TGCGCCAGCAGCACCCTCTCTGGAGCGGGGGAGCAGTTCTTC	CASSTLSGAGEQFF
TRBJ2-1	NA	TRBV4-2	TRBD2	TGTGCCAGCAGCCAAGCCGGGACTAGCGGATTCAATGAGCAGTTCTTC	CASSQAGTSGFNEQFF
TRBJ1-2	few	TRBV5-1	TRBD1	TGCGCCAGCAGCGCCGGGACAGCAGTGAATGGCTACACCTTC	CASSAGTAVNGYTF
TRBJ2-1	once	TRBV18	NA	TGTGCCAGCTCACCACAGGGGGTAACTTATGAGCAGTTCTTC	CASSPQGVTYEQFF
TRBJ2-3	NA	TRBV5-1	NA	TGCGCCAGCAGCTTGGGCGGAAATGCAGATACGCAGTATTTT	CASSLGGNADTQYF
TRBJ2-7	NA	TRBV6-1	TRBD2	TGTGCCAGCAGTGAAGCGCTCGGGAGGGAAGGGGGGGAACAGTACTTC	CASSEALGREGGEQYF
TRBJ2-5	NA	TRBV4-1	TRBD2	TGCGCCAGCAGCCAACCCCAGGGGGGACTAGCGGGGCGGACCCAGTACTTC	CASSQPQGGLAGRTQYF
TRBJ1-5	few	TRBV4-1	NA	TGCGCCAGCAGCCAGGAGGGTAATCGGCCCCAGCATTTT	CASSQEGNRPQHF
TRBJ2-1	NA	TRBV5-6	NA	TGTGCCAGCAGTCGGGAGAGCTCCTACAATGAGCAGTTCTTC	CASSRESSYNEQFF
TRBJ1-5	NA	TRBV19	NA	TGTGCCAGTAGTACGGCAGGAACAAATCAGCCCCAGCATTTT	CASSTAGTNQPQHF
TRBJ1-1	once	TRBV9	TRBD1	TGTGCCAGCAGCGTAGGAAGGGGGCCCCGAACTGAAGCTTTCTTT	CASSVGRGPRTEAFF
TRBJ1-5	NA	TRBV9	NA	TGTGCCAGCAGCGTAGAAGGGGGGGGATCTCAGCCCCAGCATTTT	CASSVEGGGSQPQHF
TRBJ1-1	NA	TRBV18	NA	TGTGCCAGCTCACCTACAGGCGGGAACACTGAAGCTTTCTTT	CASSPTGGNTEAFF
TRBJ2-5	NA	TRBV5-1	TRBD1	TGCGCCAGCAGCTCCCGAGACAGGGTCCAAGAGACCCAGTACTTC	CASSSRDRVQETQYF
TRBJ2-2	few	TRBV7-6	TRBD1	TGTGCCAGCAGCTTAGAGACAGGGGGCGTAACGACCGGGGAGCTGTTTTTT	CASSLETGGVTTGELFF
TRBJ1-1	few	TRBV5-6	TRBD1	TGTGCCAGCAGCTTGTTTGGGCGGCAGGGGGGAACTGAAGCTTTCTTT	CASSLFGRQGGTEAFF
TRBJ2-7	NA	TRBV27	TRBD1	TGTGCCAGCAGTTATAGCGCCGGGACAGGGCTCCACGAGCAGTACTTC	CASSYSAGTGLHEQYF
TRBJ1-4	NA	TRBV29-1	TRBD1	TGCAGCGTTACCCAGGGGGCGGGTGTTGAAAAACTGTTTTTT	CSVTQGAGVEKLFF
TRBJ1-2	NA	TRBV6-6	NA	TGTGCCAGCTCAACTATCCGCAGGGCCTATGGCTACACCTTC	CASSTIRRAYGYTF
TRBJ2-5	NA	TRBV5-6	NA	TGTGCCAGCAGCTTGATAGTTCGGGAGACCCAGTACTTC	CASSLIVRETQYF
TRBJ2-5	NA	TRBV4-2	TRBD2	TGTGCCAGCAGCCCCGGGACTAGCGGGGGGGATGGAGAGACCCAGTACTTC	CASSPGTSGGDGETQYF
TRBJ1-5	NA	TRBV19	TRBD1	TGTGCCAGTATACAGGGGGAAGGCAATCAGCCCCAGCATTTT	CASIQGEGNQPQHF
TRBJ2-7	once	TRBV4-3	TRBD2	TGCGCCAGCAGCCAAGACCGGGGGGAGAGGGAGCAGTACTTC	CASSQDRGEREQYF
TRBJ1-1	few	TRBV6-5	NA	TGTGCCAGCAGTTCTAACACTGAAGCTTTCTTT	CASSSNTEAFF
TRBJ2-6	NA	TRBV28	TRBD1	TGTGCCAGCAGAGGCTCGGCCGGGACAGGGGGATCTGGGGCCAACGTCCTGACTTTC	CASRGSAGTGGSGANVLTF
TRBJ2-1	NA	TRBV15	TRBD2	TGTGCCACCAGCATGGCCGGGACTAGCGGGTACAATGAGCAGTTCTTC	CATSMAGTSGYNEQFF
TRBJ2-1	NA	TRBV5-4	NA	TGTGCCAGCAGCCCCCCGGGGGATAGCTCCTACAATGAGCAGTTCTTC	CASSPPGDSSYNEQFF
TRBJ2-1	NA	TRBV10-3	TRBD2	TGTGCCATCAGTGAGCGCCTTACTAGCGGGGGGCTCGGTAATGAGCAGTTCTTC	CAISERLTSGGLGNEQFF